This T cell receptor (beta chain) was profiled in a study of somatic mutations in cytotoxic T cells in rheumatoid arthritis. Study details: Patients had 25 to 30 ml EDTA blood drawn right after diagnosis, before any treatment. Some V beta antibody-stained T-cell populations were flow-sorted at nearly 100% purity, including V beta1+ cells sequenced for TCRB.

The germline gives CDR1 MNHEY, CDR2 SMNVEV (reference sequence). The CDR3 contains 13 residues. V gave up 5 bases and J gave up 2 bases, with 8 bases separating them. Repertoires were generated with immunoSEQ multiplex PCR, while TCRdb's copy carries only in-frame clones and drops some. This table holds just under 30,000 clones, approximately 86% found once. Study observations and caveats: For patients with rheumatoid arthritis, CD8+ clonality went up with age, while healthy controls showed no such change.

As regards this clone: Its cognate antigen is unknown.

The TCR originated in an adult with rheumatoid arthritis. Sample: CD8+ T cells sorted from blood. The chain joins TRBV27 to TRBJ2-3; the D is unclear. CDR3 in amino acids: CASSARTTDTQYF. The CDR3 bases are TGTGCCAGCAGTGCAAGAACCACAGATACGCAGTATTTT.